The next 10 T cell receptor beta chains were all read from a single sample in a study of CD4 T cells in relation to SARS-CoV-2 and coronaviruses. These receptors have no known antigen. This table comes from immunoSEQ multiplex PCR, and its TCRdb copy is limited to in-frame clones, with some not included. Altogether about 23,000 clones are present, approximately 80% being singletons, with the ten largest covering 14%. Before the COVID-19 pandemic, during about 2011-2019, CD4+ T cells were taken from unexposed donors. After about 10 days of culture, CD4+ T cells were isolated. Source material: CD4+ T cells from PBMCs, cultured in vitro. The receptors were sampled from a human donor in good health.

The V and J genes are TRBV30 and TRBJ1-5; 10 nucleotides agree with TRBD1. This CDR3 contains 14 residues. Per the germline V gene, CDR1 is GTSNPN and CDR2 is SVGIG (reference sequence). Trimming cost V 2 bases and J 9 bases; bases outside gene matches: 7. The DNA of the CDR3 is TGTGCCTGGAGTCAGACAGGGGGCGATCGGCCCCAGCATTTT. Translation gives CAWSQTGGDRPQHF.

The V call is TRBV6-1, the J call TRBJ2-7, with unresolved D. The germline V gene encodes CDR1 MNHNS and CDR2 SASEGT. V was clipped by 2 bases and J by 6 bases, with 11 bases between them. The CDR3 is 13 residues long. CDR3 bases: TGTGCCAGCAGTGAAAAGGAACCGGGCGAGCAGTACTTC. Amino acid sequence: CASSEKEPGEQYF.

This clone came up a few times. The rearrangement links TRBV19 to TRBJ1-6, with a tentative D call TRBD1 (5 bases). The CDR3 spans 14 residues. The germline CDR1 and CDR2 sequences are LNHDA and SQIVND (reference sequence). With 10 bases removed from V and 6 bases from J, the gap between germline ends came to 16 bases. The CDR3 DNA reads as TGTGCCATCCGACTGGGGGGGGTTAATTCACCCCTCCACTTT. Translated: CAIRLGGVNSPLHF.

In its sample, this clone was seen once. The chain joins TRBV5-6 to TRBJ2-3; TRBD2 matches at 7 bases. Germline CDR1 is SGHDT and CDR2 is YYEEEE. V was pared by 2 bases and J by 2 bases, with 5 bases of the junction left unmatched. This CDR3 is built from 15 residues. CDR3 protein: CASSFTGGFTDTQYF. Here the CDR3 DNA reads TGTGCCAGCAGCTTTACGGGGGGATTCACAGATACGCAGTATTTT.

The rearrangement joins TRBV18 to TRBJ2-2; 8 bases align to TRBD2. Germline V gives CDR1 KGHSH, CDR2 LQKENI. Germline trimming cut 3 bases from V and 4 bases from J; bases unmatched to any gene: 10. This CDR3 is built from 17 residues. The CDR3 bases are TGTGCCAGCTCACCGTCACTAGCGGAAATACTCACCGGGGAGCTGTTTTTT. Translated: CASSPSLAEILTGELFF.

This chain links TRBV5-1 with TRBJ1-3; D unresolved. CDR1 and CDR2 (germline): SGHRS, YFSETQ. The CDR3 loop spans 17 amino acids. V lost 1 base and J lost 0, with 14 bases in between. Written as DNA, the CDR3 is TGCGCCAGCAGCTTGTTATTGGCAGCACTCTCTGGAAACACCATATATTTT. Protein: CASSLLLAALSGNTIYF.

The V and J genes are TRBV3-1 (or the pseudogene TRBV3-2) and TRBJ2-7, with TRBD2 identical over 9 bases. With V trimmed by 0 bases and J by 5 bases, 11 bases remained unmatched. Germline V gene data show CDR1 as LGHDT and CDR2 as YNNKEL (reference sequence). The CDR3 runs 17 residues. The CDR3 nucleotides are TGTGCCAGCAGCCAAGATTTCGGAGTAGCGGGAGAACACGAGCAGTACTTC. Translating it yields CASSQDFGVAGEHEQYF.

The chain joins TRBV2 to TRBJ2-5; 9 nucleotides align to TRBD2. The CDR3 consists of 16 residues. The V and J ends lost 4 bases and 4 bases, in that order; junction bases with no gene match: 10. Germline loops: CDR1 SNHLY, CDR2 FYNNEI. The CDR3 bases are TGTGCCAGCAGTGGGGCTGGCGGGAGGGGAGCAGAGACCCAGTACTTC. Protein: CASSGAGGRGAETQYF.

In this sample, this clone turned up a few times. V gene TRBV10-1 combines with J gene TRBJ2-7; D gene ambiguous. There are 15 residues in the CDR3. V lost 0 bases, J lost 5 bases, and 14 bases lay in between. Germline V gene lookup returns CDR1 WNHNN and CDR2 SYGVQD (reference sequence). The CDR3 coding sequence is TGCGCCAGCAGTGAGTCCCCAGGCAAGGCCCACGAGCAGTACTTC. Translating gives CASSESPGKAHEQYF.

The chain carries TRBV20-1 and TRBJ2-1; D is possibly TRBD2 (6 bases). Between the trimmed V and J ends, which lost 3 bases and 6 bases, there was a span of 21 bases. Per the germline V gene, CDR1 is DFQATT and CDR2 is SNEGSKA (reference sequence). The CDR3 consists of 16 residues. CDR3 coding DNA: TGCAGTGCTAGTTTGCAGGGAGGCCTAGGTGGCAATGAGCAGTTCTTC. It translates to CSASLQGGLGGNEQFF.